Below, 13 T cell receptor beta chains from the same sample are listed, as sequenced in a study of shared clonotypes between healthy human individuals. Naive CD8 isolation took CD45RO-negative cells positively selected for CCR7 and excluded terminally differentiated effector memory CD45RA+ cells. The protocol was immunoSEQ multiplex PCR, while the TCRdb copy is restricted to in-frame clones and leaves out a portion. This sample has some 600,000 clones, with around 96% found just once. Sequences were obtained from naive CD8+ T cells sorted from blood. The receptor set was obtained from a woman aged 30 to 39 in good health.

The CDR3 loop reads CASSEAGGPYEQYF. CDR3 coding DNA: TGTGCCAGCAGTGAAGCCGGGGGACCCTACGAGCAGTACTTC. V usage is TRBV6-1 and J usage is TRBJ2-7; possible D gene TRBD2, 6 bases. The germline V gene encodes CDR1 MNHNS and CDR2 SASEGT. The V gene lost 0 bases and the J gene lost 2 bases, with 8 bases spanning the gap. This CDR3 comprises 14 residues.

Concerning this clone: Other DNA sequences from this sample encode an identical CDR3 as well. CDR3 sequence reads: CASSSGNQPQHF. CDR3 nucleotides: TGTGCCAGCAGTTCAGGAAATCAGCCCCAGCATTTT. The chain recombines TRBV27 with TRBJ1-5; D is uncertain. The CDR3 runs to 12 residues. Germline-derived CDR1 and CDR2 are MNHEY and SMNVEV (reference sequence). The V gene lost 4 bases and the J gene lost 4 bases, with 5 bases spanning the gap.

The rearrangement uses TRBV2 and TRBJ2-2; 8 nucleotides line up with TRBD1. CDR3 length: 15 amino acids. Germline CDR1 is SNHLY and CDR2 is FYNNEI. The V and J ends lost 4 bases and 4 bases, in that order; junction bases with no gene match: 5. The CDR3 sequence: CASSGGTGGTGELFF. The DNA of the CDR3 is TGTGCCAGCAGTGGAGGGACAGGCGGCACCGGGGAGCTGTTTTTT.

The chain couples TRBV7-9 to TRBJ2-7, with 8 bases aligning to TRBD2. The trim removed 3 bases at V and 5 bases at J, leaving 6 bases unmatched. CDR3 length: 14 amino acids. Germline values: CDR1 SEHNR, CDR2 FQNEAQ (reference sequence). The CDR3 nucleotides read TGTGCCAGCAGCTTCCGGACTAGCACCCACGAGCAGTACTTC. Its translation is CASSFRTSTHEQYF.

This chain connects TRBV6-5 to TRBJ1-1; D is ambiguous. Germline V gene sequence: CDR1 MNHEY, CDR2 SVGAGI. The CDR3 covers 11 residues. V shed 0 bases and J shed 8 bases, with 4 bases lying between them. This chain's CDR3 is CASSYSGEAFF. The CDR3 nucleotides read TGTGCCAGCAGTTACTCAGGGGAAGCTTTCTTT.

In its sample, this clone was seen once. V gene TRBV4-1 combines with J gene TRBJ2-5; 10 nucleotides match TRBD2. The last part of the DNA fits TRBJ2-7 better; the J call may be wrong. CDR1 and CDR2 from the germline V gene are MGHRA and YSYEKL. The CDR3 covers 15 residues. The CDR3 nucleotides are TGCGCCAGCAGCCAACCTAGCGGGAGCTTCAACGAGCAGTACTTC. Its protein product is CASSQPSGSFNEQYF.

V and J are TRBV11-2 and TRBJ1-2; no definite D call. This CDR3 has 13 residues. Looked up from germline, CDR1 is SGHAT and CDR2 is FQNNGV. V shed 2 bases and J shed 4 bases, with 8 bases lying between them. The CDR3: CASSLSQAYGYTF. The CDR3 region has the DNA TGTGCCAGCAGCTTAAGCCAGGCCTATGGCTACACCTTC.

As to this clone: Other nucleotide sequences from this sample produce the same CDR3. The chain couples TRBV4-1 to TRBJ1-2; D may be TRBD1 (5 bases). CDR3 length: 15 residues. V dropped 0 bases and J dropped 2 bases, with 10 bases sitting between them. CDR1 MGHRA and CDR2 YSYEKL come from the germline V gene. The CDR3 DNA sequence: TGCGCCAGCAGCCAAGATCCGGGACTAAACTATGGCTACACCTTC. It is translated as CASSQDPGLNYGYTF.

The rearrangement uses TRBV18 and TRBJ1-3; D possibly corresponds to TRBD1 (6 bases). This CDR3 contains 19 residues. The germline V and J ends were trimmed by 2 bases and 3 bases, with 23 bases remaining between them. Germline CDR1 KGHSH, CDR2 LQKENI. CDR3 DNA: TGTGCCAGCTCACCAAAAGGAGTGGGGGCTCCAACGGTTGGAAACACCATATATTTT. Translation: CASSPKGVGAPTVGNTIYF.

The CDR3 DNA sequence: TGCAGTGTCCCTAATTCACCCCTCCACTTT. This encodes CSVPNSPLHF. V usage is TRBV20-1 and J usage is TRBJ1-6, with D hard to call. Germline V gene sequence: CDR1 DFQATT, CDR2 SNEGSKA (reference sequence). The CDR3 extends over 10 amino acids. V gave up 7 bases and J gave up 6 bases, with 4 bases separating them.

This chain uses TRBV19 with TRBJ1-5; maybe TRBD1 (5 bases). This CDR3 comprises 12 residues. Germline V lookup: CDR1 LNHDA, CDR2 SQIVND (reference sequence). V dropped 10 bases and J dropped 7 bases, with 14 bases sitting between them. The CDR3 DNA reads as TGTGCCACGGAATGGGGGTACCAGCCCCAGCATTTT. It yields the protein CATEWGYQPQHF.

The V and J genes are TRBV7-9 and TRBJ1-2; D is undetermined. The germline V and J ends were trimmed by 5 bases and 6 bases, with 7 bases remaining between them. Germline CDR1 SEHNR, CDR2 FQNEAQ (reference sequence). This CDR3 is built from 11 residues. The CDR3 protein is CASSTADGYTF. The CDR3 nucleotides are TGTGCCAGCAGCACCGCGGATGGCTACACCTTC.

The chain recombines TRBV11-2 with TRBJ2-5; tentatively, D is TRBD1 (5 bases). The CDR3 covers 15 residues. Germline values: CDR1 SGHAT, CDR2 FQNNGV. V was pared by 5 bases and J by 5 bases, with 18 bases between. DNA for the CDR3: TGTGCCAGCAGCGGGGCTGGGGTTATGATGGAGACCCAGTACTTC. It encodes CASSGAGVMMETQYF. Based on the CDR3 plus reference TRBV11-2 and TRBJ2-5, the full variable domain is EAGVAQSPRYKIIEKRQSVAFWCNPISGHATLYWYQQILGQGPKLLIQFQNNGVVDDSQLPKDRFSAERLKGVDSTLKIQPAKLEDSAVYLCASSGAGVMMETQYFGPGTRLLVL.